This TCR beta chain derives from a study of blood T cells in healthy people across ages. Overall study context: Template switching captured about one barcoded beta molecule per two T cells.

General observations from the study: Investigators viewed diversity estimates from one million T cells as underestimates, the study reported.

CDR3 length equals 13 residues. In germline, CDR1 is MGHDK, CDR2 SYGVNS. Trimming shortened V by 3 bases and J by 6 bases, and 9 bases separated the two germline ends. Comment on this clonotype: Its specificity is not known.

The authors ran a second PCR of about 6 to 11 cycles using a sample-barcoded 5' primer and a J-beta primer mix. TCRdb processed the 5' RACE reads anew with MiXCR; each CDR3 protein has one entry. The sample holds roughly 700,000 distinct CDR3 sequences; about half are singletons and the top ten take roughly 30%. Sequenced material: blood. The clonotype comes from a woman aged 60 to 75 in good health. The rearrangement uses TRBV25-1 and TRBJ2-1, with D perhaps given as TRBD1 or TRBD2 (5 bases each). In DNA form, the CDR3 reads TGTGCCAGCAGTGACTTTGGGACCAATGAGCAGTTCTTC. It translates to CASSDFGTNEQFF.